This T cell receptor beta chain was captured in a study of tumor-infiltrating lymphocytes in primary liver carcinoma. As for the study in general: Samples returned roughly 3.65 to 7.13 million productive TCRbeta reads, a yield that was similar across tissue types.

V was cut by 5 bases and J by 8 bases, with 16 bases left in between. Germline CDR1 reads SQVTM; CDR2 reads ANQGSEA. This CDR3 is 13 amino acids long. Without any cell sorting, roughly 18-31 mg of bulk tissue yielded co-extracted RNA and DNA. Resecting the tumor surgically was how the patients' primary liver carcinoma was treated. Over 75% of the cells were viable tumor cells in every tumor sample. A note on this clonotype: What it recognizes is unknown.

TCR beta cDNA was made from around 460 ng total RNA with a constant-region primer. Construction of TCR beta libraries relied on three successive nested multiplex PCR rounds employing slightly modified ARM-PCR. It was with TRBV1-TRBV30 forward primers and a C-beta reverse primer that the first two PCR rounds were run, at around 10 cycles each. TCRdb analysed the multiplex PCR reads with MiXCR anew, one entry per CDR3 protein. The sample has about 59,000 distinct CDR3 sequences, 65% to 80% seen once. General study points: Tumors and blood were compared for top-250-clone fraction, and tumors had the significantly higher value (p = 0.039).

This chain links TRBV29-1 with TRBJ2-1, with D possibly being TRBD1 or TRBD2 (5 bases each). This receptor was taken from a man aged 40-50 years with primary liver carcinoma and hepatitis B virus infection. Material for sequencing was liver tumor tissue from sampling region 2. The subset: tumor region T2, inferior pole. As DNA, the CDR3 is TGCAGCGTTTGGGACCCGTCCTGCTATGAGCAGTTCTTC. Encoded protein: CSVWDPSCYEQFF.